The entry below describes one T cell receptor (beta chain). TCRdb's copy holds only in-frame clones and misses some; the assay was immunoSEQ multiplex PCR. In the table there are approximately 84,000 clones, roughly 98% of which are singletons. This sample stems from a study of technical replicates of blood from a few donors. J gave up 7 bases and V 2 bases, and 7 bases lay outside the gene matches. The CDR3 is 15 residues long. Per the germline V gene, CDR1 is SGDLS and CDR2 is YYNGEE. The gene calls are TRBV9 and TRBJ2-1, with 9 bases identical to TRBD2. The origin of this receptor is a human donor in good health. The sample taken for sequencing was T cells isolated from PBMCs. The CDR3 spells CASSVEREVGNEQFF. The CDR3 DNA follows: TGTGCCAGCAGCGTCGAGCGGGAGGTCGGGAATGAGCAGTTCTTC.